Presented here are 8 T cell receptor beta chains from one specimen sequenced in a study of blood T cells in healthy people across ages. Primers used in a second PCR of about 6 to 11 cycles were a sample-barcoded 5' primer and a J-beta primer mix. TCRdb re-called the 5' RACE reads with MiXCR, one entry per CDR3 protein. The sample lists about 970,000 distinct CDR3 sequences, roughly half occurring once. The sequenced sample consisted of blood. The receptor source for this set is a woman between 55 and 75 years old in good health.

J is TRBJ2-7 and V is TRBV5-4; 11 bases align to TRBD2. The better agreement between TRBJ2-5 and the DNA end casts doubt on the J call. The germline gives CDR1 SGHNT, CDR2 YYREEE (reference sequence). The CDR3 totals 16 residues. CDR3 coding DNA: TGTGCCAGCAGCTCCCGGGGACTAGCGGATCTGGAGACCCAGTACTTC. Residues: CASSSRGLADLETQYF.

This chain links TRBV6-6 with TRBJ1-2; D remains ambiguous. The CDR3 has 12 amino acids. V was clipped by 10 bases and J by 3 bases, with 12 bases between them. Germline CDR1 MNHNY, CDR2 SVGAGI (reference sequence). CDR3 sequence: CATSRADYGYTF. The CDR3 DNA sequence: TGTGCCACTTCGAGGGCGGACTATGGCTACACCTTC.

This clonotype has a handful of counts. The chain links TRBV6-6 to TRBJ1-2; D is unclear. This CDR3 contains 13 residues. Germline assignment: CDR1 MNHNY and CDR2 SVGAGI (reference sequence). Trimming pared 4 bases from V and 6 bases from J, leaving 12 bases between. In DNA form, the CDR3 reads TGTGCCAGCAGTTTGCCTCGGTGGGATGGCTACACCTTC. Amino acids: CASSLPRWDGYTF.

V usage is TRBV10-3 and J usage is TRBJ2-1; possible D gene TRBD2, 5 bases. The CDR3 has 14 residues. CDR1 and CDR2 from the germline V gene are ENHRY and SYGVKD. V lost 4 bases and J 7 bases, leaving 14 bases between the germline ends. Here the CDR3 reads CAISATKLTNEQFF. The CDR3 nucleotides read TGTGCCATCAGTGCGACTAAATTAACTAATGAGCAGTTCTTC.

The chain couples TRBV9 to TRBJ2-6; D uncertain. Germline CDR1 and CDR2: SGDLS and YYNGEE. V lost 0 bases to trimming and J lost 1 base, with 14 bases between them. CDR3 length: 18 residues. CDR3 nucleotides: TGTGCCAGCAGCGTAGATCGACTCCTGAGATCTGGGGCCAACGTCCTGACTTTC. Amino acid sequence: CASSVDRLLRSGANVLTF.

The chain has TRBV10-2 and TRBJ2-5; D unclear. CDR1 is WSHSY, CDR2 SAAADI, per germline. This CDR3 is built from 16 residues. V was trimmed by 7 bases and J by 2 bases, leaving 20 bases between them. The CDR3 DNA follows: TGCGCCAGCAAAAAAGGGTCGAACATCTCACAAGAGACCCAGTACTTC. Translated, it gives CASKKGSNISQETQYF.

The CDR3 DNA follows: TGCGCCAGCAGCGGTGGAGGGACAGCCAAAAACATTCAGTACTTC. It specifies CASSGGGTAKNIQYF. The chain carries TRBV5-1 and TRBJ2-4, with a possible D match to TRBD2 (6 bases). The CDR3 length is 15 residues. The ends were cut back, 4 bases at V and 0 bases at J, with 11 bases in the middle. CDR1 is SGHRS and CDR2 is YFSETQ in the germline V gene. Full variable domain (rest looked up from reference TRBV5-1 and TRBJ2-4): KAGVTQTPRYLIKTRGQQVTLSCSPISGHRSVSWYQQTPGQGLQFLFEYFSETQRNKGNFPGRFSGRQFSNSRSEMNVSTLELGDSALYLCASSGGGTAKNIQYFGAGTRLSVL.

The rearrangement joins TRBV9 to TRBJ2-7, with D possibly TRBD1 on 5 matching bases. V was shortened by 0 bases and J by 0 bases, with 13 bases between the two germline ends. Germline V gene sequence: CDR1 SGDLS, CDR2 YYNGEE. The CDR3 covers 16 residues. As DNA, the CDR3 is TGTGCCAGCAGCGTAGGTTGGGGCGGCGACTCCTACGAGCAGTACTTC. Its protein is CASSVGWGGDSYEQYF. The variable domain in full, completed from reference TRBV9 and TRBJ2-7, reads DSGVTQTPKHLITATGQRVTLRCSPRSGDLSVYWYQQSLDQGLQFLIQYYNGEERAKGNILERFSAQQFPDLHSELNLSSLELGDSALYFCASSVGWGGDSYEQYFGPGTRLTVT.